Listed below are T cell receptor beta chains from one sample, sequenced in a study of T cells in Graves' hyperthyroidism and ophthalmopathy. TCRdb called the multiplex PCR reads again in MiXCR, with one record for every CDR3 protein. This sample has around 480,000 distinct CDR3 sequences, with 13% to 15% found just once. Sample: blood. These receptors were collected from a young woman with Graves' hyperthyroidism. The conserved cysteine and the conserved F or W are not part of the CDR3 here. Rows give clone size only sometimes, using once, few, many, or a class for an expanded clone.

clone size	V gene	J gene	CDR3 protein
many	TRBV24-1	TRBJ2-1	ATSEGTGIGSNEQF
.	TRBV7-3	TRBJ1-3	ASSPFGGIGNTIY
.	TRBV19	TRBJ1-1	ASSSYRQVQNTEAF
.	TRBV20-1	TRBJ2-6	SAKFYFEGLLSSGANVLT
once	TRBV6-2/TRBV6-3	TRBJ2-3	ASSTEPYSTDTQY
.	TRBV19	TRBJ2-1	ASSISLLAGGGYEQF
many	TRBV3-1	TRBJ2-1	ASSQGLHNEQF
many	TRBV12-3/TRBV12-4	TRBJ2-3	ASSLGSVDTDTQY
many	TRBV3-1	TRBJ1-4	ASSQAWGATNEKLF
many	TRBV20-1	TRBJ2-3	SAGDTQY
few	TRBV6-1	TRBJ2-1	ASRSGRSNYNEQF
.	TRBV7-2	TRBJ1-2	ASSLSPGSNYGYT
few	TRBV6-1	TRBJ1-5	ASLEKTGNQPQH
many	TRBV7-3	TRBJ2-3	ASQVVGSDTQY
many	TRBV14	TRBJ1-4	ASSQGDRRNEKLF
many	TRBV7-2	TRBJ2-7	ASSHSPGTYEQY
many	TRBV27	TRBJ2-7	ASSLYRANEQY
many	TRBV20-1	TRBJ2-1	SAFSGYNEQF